This TCR beta chain stems from a study of blood T cell repertoires in COVID-19 (TCRdb year 2020). For the wider study: Samples covering the acute and convalescent phases of COVID-19 were provided by collaborators in the United States, Italy and Spain. Subjects who had been exposed to COVID-19, were actively infected with it, or had recovered from it provided the deeply sampled blood TCRbeta repertoires that made up the dataset. Samples came from the ongoing ImmuneRACE study (first 160 participants) plus 1,254 subjects from 6 global collaborators. The prospective study material was composed of cDNA or gDNA derived from T cells, B-cell-depleted T cells, or PBMCs. The repertoires were released in a freely available public database meant as a resource for research on the immune response to SARS-CoV-2. Nearly every sample came with metadata listing a de-identified subject ID, COVID-19 status, age in years and sex. Where HLA class I and class II types were available, the types were taken from metadata supplied by the sample provider, not from assay-based typing.

What the study reported, not specific to this receptor: Clinical and demographic metadata were provided uncurated, with the amount varying by source and participant.

The immunoSEQ Assay, a bias-controlled multiplex PCR, was used to amplify TCRbeta CDR3 regions from genomic DNA. The published analysis was carried out like this. The number of nucleated cells in each sample was estimated by amplification of reference gene primers within the assay. To quantify the absolute abundance of each unique TCRbeta CDR3 rearrangement, sequence reads were collapsed and filtered. For each sample, productive Simpson clonality was calculated as the square root of Simpson's diversity index over productive rearrangements. Not all clones reach the TCRdb copy of this immuneACCESS table, which keeps in-frame sequences only. Checked studies attribute under half of the gap to unresolved V genes and leave the rest unexplained. V, J and clone size reflect that table, while D and trimming were determined from the DNA. The sample table records roughly 72,000 clones; 82% of these occur just once. The top ten hold roughly an eighth of the sample.

Comments on this clone: What antigen it recognizes has not been identified. No base qualities exist here, and no much larger clone lies one base off it.

Reading the germline V gene (reference sequence) gives CDR1 SEHNR and CDR2 FQNEAQ. V ends up 7 bases short and J 7 bases short, with an unmatched junction base count of 7. The CDR3 starts with the cysteine, ends with the phenylalanine, and has 13 residues. The DNA shown is the 39-base CDR3, in frame from base 1. Collaborating institutions collected whole blood in K2EDTA tubes following their own protocols. For TCRbeta analysis, collaborators shipped samples in one of three forms: frozen whole blood, isolated PBMCs, or DNA extracted from either of those sample types. The sample was peripheral blood. The chain employs TRBV7-9 and TRBJ1-2, with 9 middle bases fitting TRBD1. This TCR was recovered from a woman of 80 years or more with acute or convalescent COVID-19. The CDR3 is CASTRTGGTGYTF. The sequenced DNA: TGTGCCAGCACCCGAACAGGGGGCACTGGCTACACCTTC.